The present TCR beta chain was sequenced within a study of blood T cell dynamics during melanoma immunotherapy. The CDR3 contains 12 residues. CDR1 and CDR2 (germline): SGHAT, FQNNGV. V lost 5 bases to trimming and J lost 6 bases, with 11 bases between them. Clones were sequenced by immunoSEQ multiplex PCR, and TCRdb holds only the in-frame ones, with some missing. This table holds around 9,000 clones, about 85% found once. Specified time point: week 3, after first cycle of checkpoint inhibitor. Apart from two fast progressors, RECIST 1.1 response was judged 12 weeks post-infusion. The gene calls are TRBV11-2 and TRBJ2-7; D ambiguous. The source is a human donor with melanoma. This material consisted of blood, taken from a patient treated with checkpoint blockade. CDR3 in amino acids: CASSQGRLEQYF. CDR3 sequence (DNA): TGTGCCAGCAGCCAAGGGCGTCTCGAGCAGTACTTC.